These T cell receptor beta chains were read from a single sample in a study of T-cell reconstitution after alpha-beta-depleted transplantation in children. MiXCR, applied by TCRdb to the PCR reads, yields one record per CDR3 protein. The profile shows around 400,000 distinct CDR3 sequences, roughly a tenth of them singletons. The sequenced sample was PBMCs from the stem cell graft donor, obtained from the stem cell graft. The receptors here all came from a human donor who donated a stem cell graft to a child with acute myeloid leukemia. The CDR3 runs from the conserved cysteine through the conserved F or W. D genes are given only for firm matches. Where a row states a size, it is once, few, many or the class of an expanded clone; other rows omit it.

clone size	V gene	D gene	J gene	CDR3 DNA	CDR3 protein
few	TRBV2	NA	TRBJ2-1	TGTGCCAGCAGTGAGGGACTGATCAATGAGCAGTTCTTC	CASSEGLINEQFF
many	TRBV20-1	NA	TRBJ2-3	TGCAGTGCTCCGTCGACGGGGTCAGGTACGCAGTATTTT	CSAPSTGSGTQYF
many	TRBV20-1	NA	TRBJ1-4	TGCAGTGCCAGGGACCTCGGGAGGGAAAAACTGTTTTTT	CSARDLGREKLFF
few	TRBV6-1	NA	TRBJ2-4	TGTGCCAGCAGTGAGTTTCTGGACGGGGGAACCATTCAGTACTTC	CASSEFLDGGTIQYF
few	TRBV4-3	NA	TRBJ2-1	TGCGCCAGCAGCCGGACGGCAGATTCCTACAATGAGCAGTTCTTC	CASSRTADSYNEQFF
few	TRBV2	NA	TRBJ1-1	TGTGCCAGCAACCGGAACACTGAAGCTTTCTTT	CASNRNTEAFF
few	TRBV6-2/TRBV6-3	TRBD2	TRBJ2-1	TGTGCCAGCAGCCGTGCCCATAGCGGGGGGGCGTCGCATGAGCAGTTCTTC	CASSRAHSGGASHEQFF
NA	TRBV10-3	NA	TRBJ1-2	TGTGCCATCAGCGCCCAGGGGAGTGATAACTATGGCTACACCTTC	CAISAQGSDNYGYTF
many	TRBV20-1	NA	TRBJ2-1	TGCAGTGCCCGGTCGGTGGCGTTTGTGGGTGAGCAGTTCTTC	CSARSVAFVGEQFF
few	TRBV7-9	NA	TRBJ2-4	TGTGCCAGCAGCTTAGCAGGGGTTTTCAAAAACATTCAGTACTTC	CASSLAGVFKNIQYF
few	TRBV29-1	NA	TRBJ2-3	TGCAGCGTTGAAGGGGCGGATGGGGGCACAGATACGCAGTATTTT	CSVEGADGGTDTQYF
NA	TRBV19	NA	TRBJ1-1	TGTGCCAGTAGTATCAGGACGAAGACTGAAGCTTTCTTT	CASSIRTKTEAFF
many	TRBV29-1	NA	TRBJ2-7	TGCAGCGTTGAAAGCTATCAGATGCGGTACTTC	CSVESYQMRYF
NA	TRBV6-5	TRBD1	TRBJ1-6	TGTGCCAGCAGTTACGACAGGGTATCACCCCTCCACTTT	CASSYDRVSPLHF
NA	TRBV14	TRBD1	TRBJ2-1	TGTGCCAGCAGCCGACCGATTTGGGACAGGGGGCCGCGTAATGAGCAGTTCTTC	CASSRPIWDRGPRNEQFF
many	TRBV7-2	TRBD2	TRBJ2-1	TGTGCCAGCAGCTTTTCTGGGAGAGTAGCGGGAGGCGGCTCCTACAATGAGCAGTTCTTC	CASSFSGRVAGGGSYNEQFF
few	TRBV27	NA	TRBJ1-5	TGTGCCAGCAGTCAGTCGGGGTCCAATCAGCCCCAGCATTTT	CASSQSGSNQPQHF
few	TRBV6-1	TRBD1	TRBJ1-6	TGTGCCAGCAGCCCCCCGACAGGGCGTGGTTCACCCCTCCACTTT	CASSPPTGRGSPLHF
few	TRBV7-8	TRBD1	TRBJ2-4	TGTGCCAGCAGCTCGCCGGGACAGGGAAAAAACATTCAGTACTTC	CASSSPGQGKNIQYF
few	TRBV11-2	TRBD2	TRBJ2-5	TGTGCCAGCAGCCAGGGACTAGCGGGGAGCCAAGAGACCCAGTACTTC	CASSQGLAGSQETQYF
NA	TRBV4-2	TRBD1	TRBJ1-5	TGTGCCAGCAGCCAAGAAGCGGGGGGACAGGGGAATCAGCCCCAGCATTTT	CASSQEAGGQGNQPQHF
many	TRBV20-1	NA	TRBJ1-1	TGCAGTGCTCCGACAGTGACTGAAGCTTTCTTT	CSAPTVTEAFF
NA	TRBV6-2/TRBV6-3	NA	TRBJ2-1	TGTGCCAGCAGTTACTCTGGCAGGGACCCCGGCAATGAGCAGTTCTTC	CASSYSGRDPGNEQFF
NA	TRBV3-1	NA	TRBJ1-2	TGTGCCAGCAGCCAAGGCTGGGACGCTGGCTACACCTTC	CASSQGWDAGYTF
NA	TRBV12-3/TRBV12-4	NA	TRBJ1-1	TGTGCCAGCAGTCTCCATTCCGCTGAAGCTTTCTTT	CASSLHSAEAFF
NA	TRBV20-1	TRBD2	TRBJ2-1	TGCAGTGCTAGAGAGGGGACTAGCGGGTGGTTCTACAATGAGCAGTTCTTC	CSAREGTSGWFYNEQFF
few	TRBV12-3/TRBV12-4	TRBD2	TRBJ2-3	TGTGCCAGCAGTTTGCGGGGGGCGGTAGATACGCAGTATTTT	CASSLRGAVDTQYF
few	TRBV5-6	NA	TRBJ2-1	TGTGCCAGCAGCTTGGGGCGGACAGCCTACAATGAGCAGTTCTTC	CASSLGRTAYNEQFF
few	TRBV29-1	TRBD2	TRBJ2-1	TGCAGCGTTGAAGGGGTCTTGGCTAGCGGGAAGGACTACAATGAGCAGTTCTTC	CSVEGVLASGKDYNEQFF
few	TRBV27	TRBD1	TRBJ2-1	TGTGCCAGCAGCCAGGGGGCCACCGCCTCCTACAATGAGCAGTTCTTC	CASSQGATASYNEQFF
many	TRBV5-1	NA	TRBJ2-1	TGCGCCAGCAGCTTCCGGACAGACAATGAGCAGTTCTTC	CASSFRTDNEQFF
NA	TRBV11-2	TRBD2	TRBJ2-5	TGTGCCAGCAGCGAACGACTAGCGGGGGGACCCATTCAAGAGACCCAGTACTTC	CASSERLAGGPIQETQYF
NA	TRBV27	TRBD2	TRBJ2-7	TGTGCCAGCAGTGATGTAGCGGGAGGTGGCGAGCAGTACTTC	CASSDVAGGGEQYF
many	TRBV20-1	NA	TRBJ2-2	TGCAGTGCTAGAGTAATTCATACCGGGGAGCTGTTTTTT	CSARVIHTGELFF
many	TRBV29-1	TRBD1	TRBJ2-5	TGCAGCGCGGGACAGGGGGCAGGGGAGACCCAGTACTTC	CSAGQGAGETQYF
many	TRBV7-2	NA	TRBJ1-5	TGTGCCAGCAGCTTAGGGGCAGGAGGAAGTCAGCCCCAGCATTTT	CASSLGAGGSQPQHF
NA	TRBV2	TRBD1	TRBJ1-1	TGTGCCAGCACATGGACAGGTCATGAAGCTTTCTTT	CASTWTGHEAFF
few	TRBV6-1	NA	TRBJ2-7	TGTGCCAGCAGTGAAGGGTTGGTTTTACTACGGGACGAGCAGTACTTC	CASSEGLVLLRDEQYF
few	TRBV20-1	TRBD2	TRBJ2-7	TGCAGTGTACATACTGGGACTAGCGGGAGCCAGGACGAGCAGTACTTC	CSVHTGTSGSQDEQYF
many	TRBV5-4	TRBD2	TRBJ2-1	TGTGCCAGCGGCCGGGAAGCGGGAGGCAATGAGCAGTTCTTC	CASGREAGGNEQFF
NA	TRBV3-1	TRBD2	TRBJ2-1	TGTGCCAGCAGCCAAGATCTCCCGACTAGCGGCCTCTCCAATGAGCAGTTCTTC	CASSQDLPTSGLSNEQFF
many	TRBV15	NA	TRBJ2-2	TGTGCCACCAGCAGAGGCGTCGGTAACACCGGGGAGCTGTTTTTT	CATSRGVGNTGELFF
NA	TRBV18	NA	TRBJ2-1	TGTGCCAGCTCACCAGAGGGCCTGGATGAGCAGTTCTTC	CASSPEGLDEQFF
NA	TRBV20-1	TRBD2	TRBJ2-2	TGCAGTGCGGGGACTAGGGCCGGGGAGCTGTTTTTT	CSAGTRAGELFF